This T cell receptor (beta chain) is from a study of T cells after yellow fever vaccination. Study information: Preparation of the low-cell-number fractions used SMART-Seq v4 Ultra Low Input.

TCRdb analysed the 5' RACE reads with MiXCR anew, one entry per CDR3 protein. The table shows about 370,000 distinct CDR3 sequences, with 11% occurring only once. General study results and limits: Repertoires sorted by FACS could include abundant clonotypes that are contaminants from the bulk population. Overall, a small share of clonotypes was seen in both CD4 and CD8 compartments.

As to this clonotype: Antigen specificity is unknown.

There are 11 residues in the CDR3. Germline loops: CDR1 SQVTM, CDR2 ANQGSEA. Trimming left V 3 bases short and J 5 bases short, with 5 bases between. This specimen consisted of PBMCs, obtained on the day of the first yellow fever vaccination. The source of this sequence is a man younger than 35 who received the YFV17D yellow fever vaccine. The chain is built from TRBV29-1 and TRBJ2-1; D call uncertain. This CDR3 reads CSVDVNNEQFF. The CDR3 nucleotides are TGCAGCGTTGATGTCAACAATGAGCAGTTCTTC.